This TCR beta chain was sequenced in a study of T cell responses to AZD1222 COVID-19 vaccine. Study information: Analysis merged second doses at about 4 or about 12 weeks.

The V gene's germline CDR1 is MNHEY and CDR2 SVGEGT. This CDR3 spans 13 amino acids. Trimming took off 2 bases at V and 2 bases at J, with 4 bases between the two ends. Using immunoSEQ multiplex PCR, the repertoire was profiled, and TCRdb retains in-frame clones only, with some absent. The sample consists of roughly 62,000 clones, roughly 70% of them appearing once. This clone has a handful of counts. V and J are TRBV6-2 or TRBV6-3 and TRBJ1-5; D gene ambiguous. The input for sequencing was peripheral blood, taken on day 0 of AZD1222 vaccination. This clonotype was sampled from an adult in good health. The chain's CDR3 is CASSYLGNQPQHF. CDR3 bases: TGTGCCAGCAGTTACCTGGGCAATCAGCCCCAGCATTTT.